These T cell receptor beta chains were read from a single sample in a study of blood T cells in healthy people across ages. TCRdb passed the 5' RACE reads through MiXCR, listing each CDR3 protein once. The sample includes under 2,000,000 distinct CDR3 sequences, roughly 49% of them seen just once. Sequenced material: blood. The receptor source for this set is a woman between 35 and 50 years old in good health. CDR3s include the opening cysteine and the closing phenylalanine or tryptophan. D genes are given only for firm matches. Size tells how often a clone was seen (once, few, many) or the class of an expanded clone, and some rows leave it out.

J gene,D gene,V gene,clone size,CDR3 DNA,CDR3 protein
TRBJ2-3,.,TRBV4-1,.,TGCGCCAGCAGCCAAGACAGGTGGGGGCCAGATACGCAGTATTTT,CASSQDRWGPDTQYF
TRBJ2-5,.,TRBV20-1,.,TGCAGTGCCTCCACTCGGACCGAATCCTTCGGAGAGACCCAGTACTTC,CSASTRTESFGETQYF
TRBJ2-6,.,TRBV7-2,many,TGTGCCAGCAGCTTACAGGGTACCGGGGCCAACGTCCTGACTTTC,CASSLQGTGANVLTF
TRBJ1-2,.,TRBV11-2,.,TGTGCCAGCAACGCAGGGACTACTAACTATGGCTACACCTTC,CASNAGTTNYGYTF
TRBJ1-5,TRBD1,TRBV20-1,.,TGCAGTGCTTCCAGTAACAGGGGGCGTCAGCCCCAGCATTTT,CSASSNRGRQPQHF
TRBJ1-5,.,TRBV11-2,.,TGTGCCAGCAGCTTAGGAATGGTCAAGCAGCCCCAGCATTTT,CASSLGMVKQPQHF
TRBJ2-7,TRBD2,TRBV9,.,TGTGCCAGCAGCGCCGGGGGGGGAACCTACGAGCAGTACTTC,CASSAGGGTYEQYF
TRBJ2-3,.,TRBV10-3,.,TGTGCCATCAGTGGTCGGGGCAAGGCAGTCACAGATACGCAGTATTTT,CAISGRGKAVTDTQYF
TRBJ2-5,TRBD2,TRBV10-3,.,TGTGCCATCAGTGACGCTGGACTAGCGGGGGATTCAGAGACCCAGTACTTC,CAISDAGLAGDSETQYF
TRBJ2-1,TRBD2,TRBV7-2,few,TGTGCCAGCAGCCAGGGACTAGCGGGGGACGAGCAGTTCTTC,CASSQGLAGDEQFF
TRBJ2-7,TRBD2,TRBV4-1,.,TGCGCCAGCAGCCAAGAAGCGGGGGGATTTCTCGAGCAGTACTTC,CASSQEAGGFLEQYF
TRBJ1-2,.,TRBV20-1,.,TGCAGTGCCATTCAGGATATCTATGGCTACACCTTC,CSAIQDIYGYTF
TRBJ1-6,.,TRBV5-6,.,TGTGCCAGCAGCTTGGTACGAACAGGGACTTATAATTCACCCCTCCACTTT,CASSLVRTGTYNSPLHF
TRBJ2-7,TRBD2,TRBV7-9,.,TGTGCCAGCAGTCGACTAGCGGGGACCTCCTACGAGCAGTACTTC,CASSRLAGTSYEQYF
TRBJ2-7,TRBD1,TRBV12-3/TRBV12-4,once,TGTGCCAGCAGCCACAGAGACGGACAGGGAAGGCGCTACGAGCAGTACTTC,CASSHRDGQGRRYEQYF
TRBJ2-6,.,TRBV7-2,.,TGTGCCAGCAGCTTAGCTCCAGGGAGGTTCCTGGGTGGGGCCAACGTCCTGACTTTC,CASSLAPGRFLGGANVLTF
TRBJ2-3,.,TRBV6-6,.,TGTGCCAGCAGTTACGCGTTAACCGGGCAGTATTTT,CASSYALTGQYF
TRBJ1-4,.,TRBV15,.,TGTGCCACCAGAGCCGGGGGCACGGGGGAAAAACTGTTTTTT,CATRAGGTGEKLFF
TRBJ2-3,.,TRBV13,few,TGTGCCAGCAGCCCGCCCAGGATTGAAGTCTTTGCAGATACGCAGTATTTT,CASSPPRIEVFADTQYF
TRBJ2-5,.,TRBV29-1,many,TGCAGCGTTGGCGCCCTAGGGGCCGAAACTGGGGAGACCCAGTACTTC,CSVGALGAETGETQYF
TRBJ2-5,TRBD1,TRBV7-2,.,TGTGCCAGCAGCTTAAGGACAGGGGGGGCTTTCCAAGAGACCCAGTACTTC,CASSLRTGGAFQETQYF
TRBJ2-1,.,TRBV10-3,.,TGTGCCATCAGTGACCCGGTCGTTAATGAGCAGTTCTTC,CAISDPVVNEQFF